The next 29 T cell receptor beta chains were all read from a single sample in a study of shared clonotypes between healthy human individuals. The table came from immunoSEQ multiplex PCR; TCRdb's copy has only in-frame clones and leaves some out. Of about 330,000 clones in the sample, about nine tenths were seen once. Sequencing was carried out using memory CD8+ T cells sorted from blood. This sample's subset: CD45RO+ cells pooled with CCR7-negative TemRA cells. Receptor source: a man aged 18 to 35 in good health.

This chain connects TRBV4-3 to TRBJ2-7; D unclear. V lost 2 bases, J lost 5 bases, and 13 bases lay in between. Germline CDR1 is LGHNA and CDR2 is YSLEER. CDR3 length: 14 amino acids. CDR3 sequence reads: CASSQPTPIHEQYF. The CDR3 region has the DNA TGCGCCAGCAGCCAACCAACGCCTATACACGAGCAGTACTTC.

V gene TRBV19 combines with J gene TRBJ2-1; D gene unclear. This CDR3 contains 13 residues. The ends were cut back, 3 bases at V and 4 bases at J, with 7 bases in the middle. Germline V gives CDR1 LNHDA, CDR2 SQIVND (reference sequence). CDR3: CASSILTYNEQFF. The DNA for the CDR3 is TGTGCCAGTAGTATTCTCACGTACAATGAGCAGTTCTTC.

V is TRBV19 and J is TRBJ1-4; tentative D call: TRBD1 (6 bases). Germline V gene data show CDR1 as LNHDA and CDR2 as SQIVND (reference sequence). V was shortened by 2 bases and J by 5 bases, with 12 bases between the two germline ends. The CDR3 is 15 residues long. CDR3 nucleotide sequence: TGTGCCAGTAGTATACCGGACAGCCCGAATGAAAAACTGTTTTTT. Translating gives CASSIPDSPNEKLFF.

DNA of the CDR3: TGTGCCAGCAGTCCCTACAGCGGGGGGGCCGACGAGCAGTACTTC. Translated: CASSPYSGGADEQYF. The V call is TRBV6-5, the J call TRBJ2-7, with 10 bases lining up with TRBD2. Germline V gene sequence: CDR1 MNHEY, CDR2 SVGAGI. Unmatched junction bases numbered 9, after V lost 5 bases and J lost 5 bases. The CDR3 has 15 amino acids.

This rearrangement joins TRBV10-3 to TRBJ2-6; 8 bases agree with TRBD1. With 6 bases clipped from V and 0 bases from J, the junction kept 7 bases outside the gene matches. This CDR3 spans 17 amino acids. Germline CDR1 is ENHRY and CDR2 is SYGVKD. The CDR3: CAIRRGQDRSGANVLTF. As DNA, the CDR3 is TGTGCCATCAGGCGGGGACAGGATCGCTCTGGGGCCAACGTCCTGACTTTC.

This chain uses TRBV6-5 with TRBJ2-2; possibly TRBD1 or TRBD2 for D (5 bases each). CDR3 length: 15 residues. Trimming removed 1 base at V and 5 bases at J, with 11 bases between. CDR1 is MNHEY and CDR2 is SVGAGI in the germline V gene. The CDR3 protein is CASSYWQGGTGELFF. In DNA, the CDR3 is TGTGCCAGCAGTTACTGGCAGGGCGGGACCGGGGAGCTGTTTTTT.

This sequence joins TRBV2 and TRBJ1-1; D unclear. Trimming removed 8 bases from V and 4 bases from J, with 8 bases in between. This CDR3 has 11 residues. The germline V gene has CDR1 SNHLY and CDR2 FYNNEI. The CDR3 sequence is CASCRGTEAFF. For the CDR3, the DNA is TGTGCCAGCTGCCGAGGCACTGAAGCTTTCTTT.

The V gene is TRBV2, the J gene TRBJ1-1; 11 nucleotides agree with TRBD1. This CDR3 comprises 14 residues. Trimming cost V 6 bases and J 5 bases; bases outside gene matches: 5. Germline V gene data show CDR1 as SNHLY and CDR2 as FYNNEI. CDR3 sequence reads: CASRWTGGNTEAFF. The CDR3 region has the DNA TGTGCCAGCAGGTGGACAGGGGGCAATACTGAAGCTTTCTTT.

This chain connects TRBV9 to TRBJ2-1; a possible D gene is TRBD2 (5 bases). The CDR3 runs to 14 residues. Trimming left V 3 bases short and J 4 bases short, with 11 bases between. CDR1 is SGDLS, CDR2 YYNGEE, per germline. CDR3 loop: CASSALRGYNEQFF. The DNA of the CDR3 is TGTGCCAGCAGCGCCCTCCGGGGATACAATGAGCAGTTCTTC. The full variable domain, its missing parts supplied by reference TRBV9 and TRBJ2-1, is DSGVTQTPKHLITATGQRVTLRCSPRSGDLSVYWYQQSLDQGLQFLIQYYNGEERAKGNILERFSAQQFPDLHSELNLSSLELGDSALYFCASSALRGYNEQFFGPGTRLTVL.

This clone was found once. V and J are TRBV5-4 and TRBJ1-4; 11 nucleotides align to TRBD1. This CDR3 has 19 amino acids. The germline CDR1 and CDR2 sequences are SGHNT and YYREEE (reference sequence). V lost 1 base to trimming and J lost 8 bases; unmatched junction nucleotides: 16. CDR3 nucleotide sequence: TGTGCCAGCAGCTTGACCGGCTTGGGACAGGGGGACGGAGGAGAAAAACTGTTTTTT. As protein: CASSLTGLGQGDGGEKLFF.

This chain uses TRBV19 with TRBJ2-5, with D possibly being TRBD1 or TRBD2 (5 bases each). The CDR3 length is 13 residues. Trimming left V 5 bases short and J 2 bases short, with 9 bases between. From germline, CDR1 is LNHDA and CDR2 SQIVND (reference sequence). This CDR3 is CASSWGLQETQYF. Here the CDR3 DNA reads TGTGCCAGTAGTTGGGGGTTACAAGAGACCCAGTACTTC.

The CDR3 is CAWSEPGYNEQFF. The DNA for the CDR3 is TGTGCCTGGAGTGAGCCAGGCTACAATGAGCAGTTCTTC. V is TRBV30 and J is TRBJ2-1; D is uncertain. This CDR3 has 13 amino acids. Germline V CDR1 and CDR2: GTSNPN, SVGIG (reference sequence). V lost 1 base and J lost 3, with 7 bases in between.

CDR3 region: CASSQYRLAGTTGELFF. The CDR3 coding sequence is TGCGCCAGCAGCCAATACCGACTAGCGGGGACCACCGGGGAGCTGTTTTTT. The gene calls are TRBV4-3 and TRBJ2-2; 11 bases align to TRBD2. The CDR3 is 17 residues long. Germline V gives CDR1 LGHNA, CDR2 YSLEER. Losses at the gene ends were 2 bases for V and 4 bases for J; bases not matched to a gene: 6.

The chain employs TRBV7-9 and TRBJ2-4; tentative D call: TRBD2 (6 bases). V was trimmed by 5 bases and J by 0 bases, leaving 23 bases between them. Germline loops: CDR1 SEHNR, CDR2 FQNEAQ (reference sequence). This CDR3 comprises 19 residues. As DNA, the CDR3 is TGTGCCAGCAGCCGTTTCCACCGGGGGACTCTTCTAGCCAAAAACATTCAGTACTTC. Translation: CASSRFHRGTLLAKNIQYF.

The CDR3 DNA is TGTGCCACCAGCAGAGAAGAGGGGGCGAACACTGAAGCTTTCTTT. Protein sequence: CATSREEGANTEAFF. The V call is TRBV15, the J call TRBJ1-1; 7 bases agree with TRBD1. Germline CDR1 LNHNV, CDR2 YYDKDF (reference sequence). J lost 1 base, V lost 0 bases, and 2 bases had no gene match. There are 15 residues in the CDR3.

This chain links TRBV11-2 with TRBJ1-6; D unclear. Germline loops: CDR1 SGHAT, CDR2 FQNNGV. This CDR3 contains 11 residues. Trimming took off 5 bases at V and 6 bases at J, with 2 bases between the two ends. The CDR3 here is CASSANSPLHF. In DNA, the CDR3 is TGTGCCAGCAGCGCTAATTCACCCCTCCACTTT.

This clone was seen just once. The chain employs TRBV6-1 and TRBJ2-7; the D gene could be TRBD1 or TRBD2 (5 bases each). Trimming pared 1 base from V and 7 bases from J, leaving 23 bases between. This CDR3 is built from 17 residues. Germline V lookup: CDR1 MNHNS, CDR2 SASEGT. CDR3 sequence: CASSEESWGTSLLEQYF. The CDR3 DNA reads TGTGCCAGCAGTGAAGAGTCCTGGGGGACCAGCCTCTTGGAGCAGTACTTC.

This clone came up once. This chain connects TRBV27 to TRBJ2-5, with D tentatively TRBD1 or TRBD2 (5 bases each). V dropped 2 bases and J dropped 1 base, with 14 bases sitting between them. This CDR3 is built from 16 residues. The germline gives CDR1 MNHEY, CDR2 SMNVEV (reference sequence). The CDR3 DNA reads TGTGCCAGCAGTTTAGCCCCCGGGGCAGCCCAAGAGACCCAGTACTTC. This sequence encodes CASSLAPGAAQETQYF.

The rearrangement links TRBV27 to TRBJ1-1, with a weak D call TRBD1 (6 bases). With 3 bases removed from V and 0 bases from J, the gap between germline ends came to 11 bases. The CDR3 totals 15 residues. CDR1 and CDR2 from the germline V gene are MNHEY and SMNVEV (reference sequence). The CDR3 loop is CASSFMGAVNTEAFF. CDR3 DNA sequence: TGTGCCAGCAGTTTTATGGGGGCGGTGAACACTGAAGCTTTCTTT.

This sequence joins TRBV25-1 and TRBJ2-7, with 7 bases matching TRBD2. Trimming cost V 4 bases and J 2 bases; bases outside gene matches: 8. This CDR3 spans 15 amino acids. Germline V gene lookup returns CDR1 MGHDK and CDR2 SYGVNS. The CDR3 loop is CASSVLADPTYEQYF. The CDR3 DNA is TGTGCCAGCAGTGTTCTAGCGGACCCAACCTACGAGCAGTACTTC.

This chain connects TRBV5-1 to TRBJ2-7, with D uncertain. Trimming cost V 2 bases and J 4 bases, with 10 bases left between them. This CDR3 spans 13 amino acids. Germline CDR1 is SGHRS and CDR2 is YFSETQ. The DNA of the CDR3 is TGCGCCAGCAGCTTTGGGCTAGGGTACGAGCAGTACTTC. This encodes CASSFGLGYEQYF. The full variable domain, rest sourced from reference TRBV5-1 and TRBJ2-7, is KAGVTQTPRYLIKTRGQQVTLSCSPISGHRSVSWYQQTPGQGLQFLFEYFSETQRNKGNFPGRFSGRQFSNSRSEMNVSTLELGDSALYLCASSFGLGYEQYFGPGTRLTVT.

The chain carries TRBV10-3 and TRBJ2-1; 11 bases align to TRBD2. Germline V gene data show CDR1 as ENHRY and CDR2 as SYGVKD. CDR3 size: 13 residues. After removal of 7 bases from V and 8 bases from J, the junction contained 4 bases not matched to a gene. CDR3: CAITSGGIDEQFF. The CDR3 DNA follows: TGTGCCATCACTAGCGGGGGGATCGATGAGCAGTTCTTC.

The chain employs TRBV7-8 and TRBJ1-1; no firm D call. Germline V CDR1 and CDR2: SGHVS, FQNEAQ. The CDR3 totals 13 residues. Trimming removed 5 bases at V and 3 bases at J, with 10 bases between. The CDR3 bases are TGTGCCAGCAGCCCCGTGGTCGACACTGAAGCTTTCTTT. Encoded protein: CASSPVVDTEAFF.

The CDR3 protein is CASSRLLAGDAGATGELFF. CDR3 bases: TGTGCCAGCAGCCGGTTACTAGCGGGGGACGCGGGGGCCACCGGGGAGCTGTTTTTT. The J gene is TRBJ2-2, the V gene TRBV27; 11 positions agree with TRBD2. CDR3 length: 19 amino acids. CDR1 is MNHEY and CDR2 is SMNVEV in the germline V gene (reference sequence). V shed 6 bases and J 4 bases; nucleotides not matched to a gene: 16.

The chain links TRBV30 to TRBJ1-2; D gene unclear. The CDR3 loop spans 12 amino acids. Between the trimmed V and J ends, which lost 4 bases and 7 bases, there was a span of 13 bases. Germline-derived CDR1 and CDR2 are GTSNPN and SVGIG (reference sequence). The chain's CDR3 is CAWIDGGGGYTF. The CDR3, as DNA: TGTGCCTGGATAGACGGCGGAGGTGGCTACACCTTC.

In its sample, this clone was seen many times. The CDR3 reads CASSLVASNQPQHF. The CDR3 DNA reads TGTGCCAGCAGTTTAGTAGCTAGCAATCAGCCCCAGCATTTT. This rearrangement joins TRBV27 to TRBJ1-5; no reliable D call. Germline CDR1 MNHEY, CDR2 SMNVEV (reference sequence). Trimming cost V 2 bases and J 0 bases, with 5 bases left between them. This CDR3 spans 14 amino acids.

The gene calls are TRBV27 and TRBJ2-7, with D perhaps given as TRBD1 or TRBD2 (5 bases each). Germline values: CDR1 MNHEY, CDR2 SMNVEV (reference sequence). This CDR3 has 14 residues. Trimming removed 2 bases from V and 2 bases from J, with 10 bases in between. DNA for the CDR3: TGTGCCAGCAGTTTAACCGGGGCTGCCTACGAGCAGTACTTC. This gives the protein CASSLTGAAYEQYF.

The chain is built from TRBV4-1 and TRBJ1-3; D may be TRBD1 (5 bases). V was trimmed by 3 bases and J by 2 bases, leaving 8 bases between them. The CDR3 length is 14 residues. CDR1 and CDR2 (germline): MGHRA, YSYEKL. The CDR3 here is CASSQTVAGNTIYF. The DNA of the CDR3 is TGCGCCAGCAGCCAGACAGTCGCTGGAAACACCATATATTTT.

The rearrangement links TRBV6-1 to TRBJ2-7, with D unclear. V lost 5 bases and J 4 bases, leaving 0 bases between the germline ends. Germline CDR1 reads MNHNS; CDR2 reads SASEGT. This CDR3 spans 9 amino acids. The CDR3 spells CASSYEQYF. The CDR3 DNA is TGTGCCAGCAGTTACGAGCAGTACTTC.